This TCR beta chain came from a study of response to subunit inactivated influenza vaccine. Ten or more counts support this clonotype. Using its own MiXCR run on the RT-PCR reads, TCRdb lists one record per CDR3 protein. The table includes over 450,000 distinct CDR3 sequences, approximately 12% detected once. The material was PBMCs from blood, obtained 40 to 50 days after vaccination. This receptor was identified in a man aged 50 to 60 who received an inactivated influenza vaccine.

CDR3 in DNA: TGCAGTGCTAGAAACCTATTCCGGGACAGGGAACACGAGCAGTACTTC. Translation gives CSARNLFRDREHEQYF. The V and J genes are TRBV20-1 and TRBJ2-7, with 9 positions matching TRBD1. V lost 2 bases to trimming and J lost 5 bases; unmatched junction nucleotides: 13. Germline loops: CDR1 DFQATT, CDR2 SNEGSKA (reference sequence). The CDR3 extends over 16 amino acids.